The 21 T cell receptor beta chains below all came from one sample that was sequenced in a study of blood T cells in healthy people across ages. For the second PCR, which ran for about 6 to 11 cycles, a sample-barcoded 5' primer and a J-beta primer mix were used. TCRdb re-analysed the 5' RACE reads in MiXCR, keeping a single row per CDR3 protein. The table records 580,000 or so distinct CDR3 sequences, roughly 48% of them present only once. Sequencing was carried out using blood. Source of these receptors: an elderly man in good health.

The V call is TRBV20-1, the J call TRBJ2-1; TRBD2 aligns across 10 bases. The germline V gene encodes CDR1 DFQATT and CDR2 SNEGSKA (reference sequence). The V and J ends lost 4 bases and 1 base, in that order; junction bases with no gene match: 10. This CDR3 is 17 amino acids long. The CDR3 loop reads CSAIIGLAGVSYNEQFF. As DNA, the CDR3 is TGCAGTGCTATTATAGGGCTAGCGGGAGTATCCTACAATGAGCAGTTCTTC.

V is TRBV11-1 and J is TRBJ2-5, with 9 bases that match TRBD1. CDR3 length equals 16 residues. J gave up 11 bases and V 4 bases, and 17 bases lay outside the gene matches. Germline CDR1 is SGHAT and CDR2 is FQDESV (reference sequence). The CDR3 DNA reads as TGTGCCAGCAGCTCGGATCTGGGACAGGGAACCAATGAGCAGTACTTC. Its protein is CASSSDLGQGTNEQYF.

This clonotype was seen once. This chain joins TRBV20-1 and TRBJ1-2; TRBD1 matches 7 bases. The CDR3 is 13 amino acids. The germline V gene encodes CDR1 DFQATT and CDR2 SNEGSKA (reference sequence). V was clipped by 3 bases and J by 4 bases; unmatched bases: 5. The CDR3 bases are TGCAGTGCTAGGTTGACAGGGCGCTATGGCTACACCTTC. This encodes CSARLTGRYGYTF.

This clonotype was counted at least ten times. The CDR3 nucleotides read TGTGCCAGCGGGCGGCAGGGGAACAATGAGCAGTTCTTC. It specifies CASGRQGNNEQFF. V is TRBV6-5 and J is TRBJ2-1; a possible D gene is TRBD1 (6 bases). V was cut by 8 bases and J by 5 bases, with 13 bases left in between. The CDR3 has 13 residues. Germline CDR1 reads MNHEY; CDR2 reads SVGAGI.

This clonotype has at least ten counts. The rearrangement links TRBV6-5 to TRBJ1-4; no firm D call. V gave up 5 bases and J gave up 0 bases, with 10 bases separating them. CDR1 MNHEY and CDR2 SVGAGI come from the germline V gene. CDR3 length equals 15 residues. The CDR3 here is CASSSRVATNEKLFF. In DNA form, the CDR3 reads TGTGCCAGCAGTAGCCGAGTTGCAACTAATGAAAAACTGTTTTTT.

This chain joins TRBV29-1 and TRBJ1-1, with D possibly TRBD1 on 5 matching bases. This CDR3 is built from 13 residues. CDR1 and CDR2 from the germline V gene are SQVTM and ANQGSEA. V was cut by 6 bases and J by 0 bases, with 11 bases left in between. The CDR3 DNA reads TGCAGCGTAACCCGACAGCTGAACACTGAAGCTTTCTTT. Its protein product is CSVTRQLNTEAFF.

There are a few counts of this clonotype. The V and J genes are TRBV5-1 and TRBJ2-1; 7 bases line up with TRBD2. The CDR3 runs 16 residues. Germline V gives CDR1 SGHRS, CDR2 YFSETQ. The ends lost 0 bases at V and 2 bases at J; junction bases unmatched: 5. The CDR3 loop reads CASSLAGEGAYNEQFF. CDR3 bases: TGCGCCAGCAGCTTGGCCGGGGAGGGTGCCTACAATGAGCAGTTCTTC.

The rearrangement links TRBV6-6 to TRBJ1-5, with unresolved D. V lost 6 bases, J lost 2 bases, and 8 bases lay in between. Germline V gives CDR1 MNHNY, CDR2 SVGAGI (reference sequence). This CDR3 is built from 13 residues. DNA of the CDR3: TGTGCCAGCAGCAACGTGGGCAATCAGCCCCAGCATTTT. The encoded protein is CASSNVGNQPQHF.

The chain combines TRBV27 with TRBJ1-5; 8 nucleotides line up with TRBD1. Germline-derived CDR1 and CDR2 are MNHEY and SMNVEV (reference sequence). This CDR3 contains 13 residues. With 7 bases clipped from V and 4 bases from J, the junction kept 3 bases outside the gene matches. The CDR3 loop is CASTNRGNQPQHF. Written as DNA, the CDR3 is TGTGCCAGCACAAACAGGGGGAATCAGCCCCAGCATTTT.

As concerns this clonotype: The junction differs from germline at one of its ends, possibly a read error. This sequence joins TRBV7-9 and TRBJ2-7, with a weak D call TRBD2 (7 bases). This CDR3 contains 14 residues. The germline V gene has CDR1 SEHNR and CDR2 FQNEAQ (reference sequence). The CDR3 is CVSSVGGAAYEQYF. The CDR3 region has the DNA TGTGTCAGCAGTGTAGGGGGGGCAGCCTACGAGCAGTACTTC.

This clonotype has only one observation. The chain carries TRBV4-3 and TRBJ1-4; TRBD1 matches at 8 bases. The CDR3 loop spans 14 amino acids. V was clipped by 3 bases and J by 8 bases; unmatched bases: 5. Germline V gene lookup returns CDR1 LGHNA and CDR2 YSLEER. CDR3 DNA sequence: TGCGCCAGCAGCCAGGACAGGGATTCCGAAAAACTGTTTTTT. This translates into CASSQDRDSEKLFF.

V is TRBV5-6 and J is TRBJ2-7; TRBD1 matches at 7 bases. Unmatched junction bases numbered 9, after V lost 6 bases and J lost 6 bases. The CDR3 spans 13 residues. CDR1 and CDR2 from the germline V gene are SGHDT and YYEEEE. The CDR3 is CASTFTGVGEQYF. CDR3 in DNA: TGTGCCAGCACCTTCACAGGGGTTGGCGAGCAGTACTTC.

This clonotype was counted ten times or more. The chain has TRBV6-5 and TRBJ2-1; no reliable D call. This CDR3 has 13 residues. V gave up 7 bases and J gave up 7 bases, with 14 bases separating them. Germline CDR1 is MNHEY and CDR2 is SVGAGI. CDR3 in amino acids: CASTRSGMNEQFF. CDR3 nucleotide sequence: TGTGCCAGCACCAGGTCAGGTATGAATGAGCAGTTCTTC.

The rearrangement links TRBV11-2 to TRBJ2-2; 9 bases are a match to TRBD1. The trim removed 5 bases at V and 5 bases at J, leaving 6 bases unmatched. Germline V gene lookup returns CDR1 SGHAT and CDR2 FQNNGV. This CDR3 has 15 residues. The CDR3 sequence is CASSVDRGGTGELFF. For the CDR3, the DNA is TGTGCCAGCAGCGTCGACAGGGGGGGGACCGGGGAGCTGTTTTTT.

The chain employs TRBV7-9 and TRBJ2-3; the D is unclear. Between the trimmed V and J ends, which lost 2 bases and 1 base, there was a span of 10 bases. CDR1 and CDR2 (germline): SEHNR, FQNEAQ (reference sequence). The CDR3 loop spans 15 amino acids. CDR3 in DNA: TGTGCCAGCAGCTTATGGGGTCCCGGCACAGATACGCAGTATTTT. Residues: CASSLWGPGTDTQYF.

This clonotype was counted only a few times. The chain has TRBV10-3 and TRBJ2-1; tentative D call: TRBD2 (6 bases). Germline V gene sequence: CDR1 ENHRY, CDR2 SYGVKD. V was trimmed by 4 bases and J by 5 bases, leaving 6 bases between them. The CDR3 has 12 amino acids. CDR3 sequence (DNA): TGTGCCATCAGTGGGGGGGACAATGAGCAGTTCTTC. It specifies CAISGGDNEQFF.

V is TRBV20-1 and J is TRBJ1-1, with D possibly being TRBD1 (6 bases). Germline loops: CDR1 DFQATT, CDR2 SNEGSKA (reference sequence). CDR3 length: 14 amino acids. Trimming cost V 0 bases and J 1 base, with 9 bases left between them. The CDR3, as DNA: TGCAGTGCTAGAGAAGGGGGGGCGAACACTGAAGCTTTCTTT. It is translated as CSAREGGANTEAFF.

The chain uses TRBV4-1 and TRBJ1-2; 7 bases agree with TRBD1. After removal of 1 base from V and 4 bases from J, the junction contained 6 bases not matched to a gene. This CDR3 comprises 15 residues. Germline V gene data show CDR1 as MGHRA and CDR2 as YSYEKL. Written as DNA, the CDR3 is TGCGCCAGCAGCCAAGGCGGGACAGTCTTCTATGGCTACACCTTC. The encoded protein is CASSQGGTVFYGYTF.

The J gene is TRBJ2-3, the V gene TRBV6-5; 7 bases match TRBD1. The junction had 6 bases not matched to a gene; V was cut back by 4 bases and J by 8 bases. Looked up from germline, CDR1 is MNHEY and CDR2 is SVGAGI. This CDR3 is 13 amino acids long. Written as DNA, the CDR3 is TGTGCCAGCAGTTCAAACAGACAGGGTACGCAGTATTTT. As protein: CASSSNRQGTQYF.

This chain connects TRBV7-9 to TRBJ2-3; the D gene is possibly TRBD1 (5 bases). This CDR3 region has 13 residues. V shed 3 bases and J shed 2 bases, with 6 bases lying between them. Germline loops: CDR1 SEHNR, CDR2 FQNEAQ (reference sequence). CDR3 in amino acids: CASSFGATDTQYF. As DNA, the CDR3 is TGTGCCAGCAGCTTTGGGGCCACAGATACGCAGTATTTT.

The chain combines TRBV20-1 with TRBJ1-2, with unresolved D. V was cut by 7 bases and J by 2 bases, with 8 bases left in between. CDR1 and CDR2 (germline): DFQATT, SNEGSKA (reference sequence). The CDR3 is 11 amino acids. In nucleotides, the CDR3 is TGCAGTGGACCGAACAACTATGGCTACACCTTC. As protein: CSGPNNYGYTF.